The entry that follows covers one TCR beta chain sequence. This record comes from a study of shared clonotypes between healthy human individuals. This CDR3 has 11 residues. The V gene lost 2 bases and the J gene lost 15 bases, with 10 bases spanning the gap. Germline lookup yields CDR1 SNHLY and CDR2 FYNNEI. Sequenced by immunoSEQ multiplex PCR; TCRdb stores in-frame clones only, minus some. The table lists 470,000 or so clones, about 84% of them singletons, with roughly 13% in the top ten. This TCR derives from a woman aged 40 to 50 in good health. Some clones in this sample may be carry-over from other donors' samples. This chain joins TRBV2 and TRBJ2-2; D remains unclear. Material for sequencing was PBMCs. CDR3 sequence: CASSEIGPVFF. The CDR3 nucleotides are TGTGCCAGCAGTGAAATTGGTCCCGTGTTTTTT.